This TCR beta chain was observed in a study of CD8+CD57+ T cells in acquired aplastic anemia. Study at large: The mean DNA yield obtained from sorted CD4+ and CD8+ cells came to 3.2 ug.

Study-level points and caveats: Patients and controls turned out to have around 29 CD8+ CDR3 sequences in common. The study found no significant CD8+ Simpson's diversity difference between patients and controls.

Genomic DNA templated the TCR beta VDJ and CDR3 profiling. One entry per CDR3 protein results from TCRdb running MiXCR on the reads. The sample includes about 180,000 distinct CDR3 sequences, 45% to 50% of them seen just once. Germline V gene sequence: CDR1 SGHRS, CDR2 YFSETQ. The CDR3 length is 15 residues. V was trimmed by 3 bases and J by 0 bases, leaving 12 bases between them. This clonotype was seen just once. As yet, its antigen is unknown. This chain uses TRBV5-1 with TRBJ1-2; D possibly corresponds to TRBD1 (5 bases). Sequencing was performed on sorted CD4+, CD8+, or CD8+CD57+ T cells (not recorded which) from PBMCs. This TCR came from a human donor in good health. The CDR3 DNA sequence: TGCGCCAGCAGCTCGGGGGACCCAGCTAACTATGGCTACACCTTC. This sequence encodes CASSSGDPANYGYTF.